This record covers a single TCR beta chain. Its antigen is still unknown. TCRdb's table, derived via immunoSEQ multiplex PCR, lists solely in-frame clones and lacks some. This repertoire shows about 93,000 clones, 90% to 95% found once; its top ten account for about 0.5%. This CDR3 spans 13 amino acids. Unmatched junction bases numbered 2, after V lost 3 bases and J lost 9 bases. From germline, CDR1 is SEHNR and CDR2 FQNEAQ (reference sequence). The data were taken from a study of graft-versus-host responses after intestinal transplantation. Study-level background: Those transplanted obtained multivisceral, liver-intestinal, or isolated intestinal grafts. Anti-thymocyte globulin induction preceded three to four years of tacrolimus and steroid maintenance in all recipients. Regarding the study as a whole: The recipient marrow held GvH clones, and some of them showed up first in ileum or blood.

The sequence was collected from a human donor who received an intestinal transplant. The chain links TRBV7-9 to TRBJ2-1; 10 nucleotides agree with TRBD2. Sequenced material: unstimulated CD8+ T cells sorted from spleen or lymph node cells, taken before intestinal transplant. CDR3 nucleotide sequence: TGTGCCAGCAGCTTTCCTAGCGGGGGTGAGCAGTTCTTC. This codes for CASSFPSGGEQFF.